A selection of T cell receptor beta chains follows, all from one sample in a study of tumor-infiltrating lymphocytes in primary liver carcinoma. TCRdb reprocessed the multiplex PCR reads with MiXCR, giving one entry per CDR3 protein. The table includes roughly 40,000 distinct CDR3 sequences, 75% detected once. Sequencing was carried out using tumor-adjacent normal liver tissue. The receptors were sampled from a woman in her twenties or thirties with primary liver carcinoma and hepatitis B virus infection. Each CDR3 is given with its conserved first and last residue. Each record gives: clone size, V gene, D gene, J gene, CDR3 DNA, CDR3 protein. D genes are given only for firm matches. Where a row states a size, it is once, few, many or the class of an expanded clone; other rows omit it.

size: many; V: TRBV28; D: NA; J: TRBJ2-5; DNA: TGTGCCACCTCGGACGCCAACGGGGAGACCCAGTACTTC; CDR3: CATSDANGETQYF
size: NA; V: TRBV6-2/TRBV6-3; D: NA; J: TRBJ2-1; DNA: TGTGCCAGCAGGTGGGTTACCAATGAGCAGTTCTTC; CDR3: CASRWVTNEQFF
size: NA; V: TRBV4-3; D: NA; J: TRBJ1-4; DNA: TGCGCCAGCACCCAACACCCCGGGATAGGGGCCGAAAAACTGTTTTTT; CDR3: CASTQHPGIGAEKLFF
size: many; V: TRBV4-3; D: TRBD1; J: TRBJ2-7; DNA: TGCGCCAGCAGCCCCCTCCTTGGGACAGAGTACGAGCAGTACTTC; CDR3: CASSPLLGTEYEQYF
size: NA; V: TRBV20-1; D: TRBD2; J: TRBJ2-1; DNA: TGCAATGCTAGAGACTCCCGGGGGACTAGCGGGAGCTATGAACAGTTCTTC; CDR3: CNARDSRGTSGSYEQFF
size: few; V: TRBV6-2/TRBV6-3; D: NA; J: TRBJ2-1; DNA: TGTACCAGCCGATCCCGGGGGAGGACCTACAATGAGCAGTTCTTC; CDR3: CTSRSRGRTYNEQFF
size: NA; V: TRBV14; D: NA; J: TRBJ1-1; DNA: TGTCCCAACAGCCAAGGGCACAGAGTCACTGAAGCTTTCTTT; CDR3: CPNSQGHRVTEAFF
size: NA; V: TRBV9; D: TRBD2; J: TRBJ2-3; DNA: TGTGCCAACAGCACACAACTAGCGGGACTGGAAGATATGCAGTATTTT; CDR3: CANSTQLAGLEDMQYF
size: few; V: TRBV19; D: NA; J: TRBJ2-7; DNA: TGTGCCAGTACCATATCATGGACATCTGTAGCCGAGCAGTACTTC; CDR3: CASTISWTSVAEQYF
size: once; V: TRBV28; D: TRBD1; J: TRBJ2-7; DNA: TGTGCCAGCAGGGAGACAGGGATTTCCTACGAGCAGTACTTC; CDR3: CASRETGISYEQYF
size: many; V: TRBV5-1; D: TRBD2; J: TRBJ2-7; DNA: TGCGCCAGCAGCTTTACTAGCGGGGATACCTACGAGCAGTACTTC; CDR3: CASSFTSGDTYEQYF
size: few; V: TRBV6-6; D: NA; J: TRBJ2-7; DNA: TGTGCCAGCAGTCACTCGACGGGGCGAACCTACGAACAGTACTTC; CDR3: CASSHSTGRTYEQYF